This is a list of T cell receptor beta chains from one sample in a study of Graves' ophthalmopathy and Graves' hyperthyroidism. TCRdb processed the multiplex PCR reads anew with MiXCR; each CDR3 protein has one entry. The table has around 590,000 distinct CDR3 sequences, roughly 39% seen once. The sequenced sample consisted of peripheral blood or thyroid tissue (not recorded which). The receptors were gathered from an adult man with Graves' hyperthyroidism. The CDR3 runs from the conserved cysteine through the conserved F or W. A D gene is named only where the DNA matches it firmly. The listing skips clone size in some rows; elsewhere it reads once, few, many or a size class.

clone size: few; V gene: TRBV7-9; J gene: TRBJ2-7; D gene: TRBD1; CDR3 DNA: TGTGCCAGCATCTTCGTAGTGGGACAGGGCCTCCGGGAGCAGTACTTC; CDR3 protein: CASIFVVGQGLREQYF
clone size: -; V gene: TRBV2; J gene: TRBJ2-7; D gene: TRBD1; CDR3 DNA: TGTGCCAGCAGGGCCGGGACAGGAGGGAACTTCGAGCAGTACTTC; CDR3 protein: CASRAGTGGNFEQYF
clone size: -; V gene: TRBV7-9; J gene: TRBJ1-6; D gene: -; CDR3 DNA: TGTGCCAGCAGCTCGGGGGGGGTTTTTGCACCCCTCCACTTT; CDR3 protein: CASSSGGVFAPLHF
clone size: many; V gene: TRBV6-5; J gene: TRBJ2-7; D gene: -; CDR3 DNA: TGTGCCAGCAGTTACCGTGCGGATGCCTACGAGCAGTACTTC; CDR3 protein: CASSYRADAYEQYF
clone size: -; V gene: TRBV29-1; J gene: TRBJ2-1; D gene: TRBD1; CDR3 DNA: TGCAGCGCCGCAGGGGGCAATGAGCAGTTCTTC; CDR3 protein: CSAAGGNEQFF
clone size: -; V gene: TRBV25-1; J gene: TRBJ1-2; D gene: -; CDR3 DNA: TGTGCCAGCAGGGCCGGGACTAGCGGTTCCTTC; CDR3 protein: CASRAGTSGSF
clone size: -; V gene: TRBV29-1; J gene: TRBJ2-7; D gene: -; CDR3 DNA: TGCAGCGTTGAAGCGCGGCAGGCCGGCTACGAGCAGTACTTC; CDR3 protein: CSVEARQAGYEQYF
clone size: -; V gene: TRBV28; J gene: TRBJ1-1; D gene: TRBD1; CDR3 DNA: TGTGCCAGCAGACCCCCGACAGGGGGGAACACTGAAGCTTTCTTT; CDR3 protein: CASRPPTGGNTEAFF
clone size: many; V gene: TRBV7-9; J gene: TRBJ2-7; D gene: -; CDR3 DNA: TGTGCCAGCAGCTTGGCCCCGACAGATAACTACGAGCAGTACTTC; CDR3 protein: CASSLAPTDNYEQYF
clone size: -; V gene: TRBV29-1; J gene: TRBJ1-2; D gene: TRBD1; CDR3 DNA: TGCAGCCAAGACAGGGAGGTATATGGGGATGGCTACACCTTC; CDR3 protein: CSQDREVYGDGYTF
clone size: few; V gene: TRBV20-1; J gene: TRBJ1-1; D gene: -; CDR3 DNA: TGCAGTGCTAGACAGGTAAACACTGAAGCTTTCTTT; CDR3 protein: CSARQVNTEAFF
clone size: many; V gene: TRBV7-9; J gene: TRBJ1-1; D gene: TRBD1; CDR3 DNA: TGTGCCAGCAGCTTCGGTACAGGGGTGGACACTGAAGCTTTCTTT; CDR3 protein: CASSFGTGVDTEAFF
clone size: -; V gene: TRBV10-2; J gene: TRBJ2-1; D gene: TRBD1; CDR3 DNA: TGCGCCAGCAGTGAGTTGAGGGGGCTTGAGCAGTTCTTC; CDR3 protein: CASSELRGLEQFF
clone size: many; V gene: TRBV29-1; J gene: TRBJ1-1; D gene: -; CDR3 DNA: TGCAGCGCCGGGACCAACACTGAAGCTTTCTTT; CDR3 protein: CSAGTNTEAFF
clone size: -; V gene: TRBV12-3/TRBV12-4; J gene: TRBJ2-7; D gene: TRBD1; CDR3 DNA: TGTGCCAGCAGACCTGGACAGGCCCACGAGCAGTACTTC; CDR3 protein: CASRPGQAHEQYF
clone size: many; V gene: TRBV9; J gene: TRBJ2-7; D gene: -; CDR3 DNA: TGTGCCAGCAGCCCCCACGGGGAGGACGAGCAGTACTTC; CDR3 protein: CASSPHGEDEQYF